One and the same sample provided the 12 T cell receptor beta chains below, sequenced in a study of T cell responses to AZD1222 COVID-19 vaccine (dated by TCRdb to the early 2020s). The library was obtained by the immunoSEQ multiplex PCR assay. TCRdb limited this immuneACCESS table to in-frame rearrangements with V and J called. A share of clones is missing; checked studies link under half to unresolved V genes, and the rest is unexplained. The sample profile shows 120,000 or so clones; around 90% of them were found once. The top ten clonotypes cover approximately 8% of the sample. The time point tag for this specimen amounts to: baseline before first vaccination. The sequencing used peripheral blood, collected on day 0 of AZD1222 vaccination. The source of these receptors is an adult in good health.

This clone appeared a single time. V usage is TRBV5-4 and J usage is TRBJ1-2, with D possibly being TRBD1 (6 bases). V was trimmed by 0 bases and J by 9 bases, leaving 15 bases between them. Germline values: CDR1 SGHNT, CDR2 YYREEE (reference sequence). The CDR3 loop spans 14 amino acids. This CDR3 reads CASSLGGAGASYTF. Here the CDR3 DNA reads TGTGCCAGCAGCTTGGGAGGGGCAGGGGCGAGCTACACCTTC.

The chain is built from TRBV7-9 and TRBJ2-2; D perhaps matches TRBD1 (5 bases). Trimming pared 1 base from V and 3 bases from J, leaving 12 bases between. There are 16 residues in the CDR3. The germline CDR1 and CDR2 sequences are SEHNR and FQNEAQ (reference sequence). The CDR3 region is CASSLGTFRDTGELFF. The CDR3 nucleotides are TGTGCCAGCAGCTTAGGGACATTTAGGGACACCGGGGAGCTGTTTTTT. The variable domain in full, completed from reference TRBV7-9 and TRBJ2-2, reads DTGVSQNPRHKITKRGQNVTFRCDPISEHNRLYWYRQTLGQGPEFLTYFQNEAQLEKSRLLSDRFSAERPKGSFSTLEIQRTEQGDSAMYLCASSLGTFRDTGELFFGEGSRLTVL.

The chain links TRBV6-4 to TRBJ1-5, with no clear D. Germline V gene sequence: CDR1 MRHNA, CDR2 SNTAGT. The length of the CDR3 is 17 residues. V was pared by 2 bases and J by 0 bases, with 14 bases between. The CDR3: CASSDGMGNYSNQPQHF. The CDR3, as DNA: TGTGCCAGCAGTGACGGGATGGGTAACTATAGCAATCAGCCCCAGCATTTT.

The chain joins TRBV5-1 to TRBJ2-7; D unresolved. The CDR3 contains 14 residues. Per the germline V gene, CDR1 is SGHRS and CDR2 is YFSETQ. The V and J ends lost 0 bases and 3 bases respectively, with 10 bases between them. CDR3 in amino acids: CASSLAPENYEQYF. The CDR3 bases are TGCGCCAGCAGCTTGGCCCCAGAAAACTACGAGCAGTACTTC. Complete variable domain (other parts from reference TRBV5-1 and TRBJ2-7): KAGVTQTPRYLIKTRGQQVTLSCSPISGHRSVSWYQQTPGQGLQFLFEYFSETQRNKGNFPGRFSGRQFSNSRSEMNVSTLELGDSALYLCASSLAPENYEQYFGPGTRLTVT.

This clone was picked up one time. The V call is TRBV3-1 (or the pseudogene TRBV3-2), the J call TRBJ1-4, with D perhaps TRBD1 (5 bases). Trimming stripped 0 bases from V and 0 bases from J, with 17 bases between. This CDR3 is built from 19 residues. The germline V gene encodes CDR1 LGHDT and CDR2 YNNKEL (reference sequence). The CDR3 sequence: CASSQEVGAGVATNEKLFF. As DNA, the CDR3 is TGTGCCAGCAGCCAAGAAGTTGGGGCAGGAGTTGCAACTAATGAAAAACTGTTTTTT.

The chain couples TRBV11-2 to TRBJ1-1; a possible D gene is TRBD1 (5 bases). V was clipped by 3 bases and J by 6 bases, with 11 bases between them. CDR3 length: 13 residues. Germline V CDR1 and CDR2: SGHAT, FQNNGV. The CDR3 here is CASSFVGRPEAFF. For the CDR3, the DNA is TGTGCCAGCAGCTTTGTGGGGCGCCCTGAAGCTTTCTTT.

V is TRBV29-1 and J is TRBJ2-1; no clear D gene. V was shortened by 4 bases and J by 1 base, with 17 bases between the two germline ends. CDR1 SQVTM and CDR2 ANQGSEA come from the germline V gene. CDR3 length: 16 amino acids. CDR3 sequence: CSVVETRSRSYNEQFF. The CDR3 DNA reads as TGCAGCGTTGTAGAGACGAGGAGTCGGTCCTACAATGAGCAGTTCTTC.

The count of this clone is one. The chain joins TRBV6-5 to TRBJ2-1; a weak D match, TRBD1 (5 bases). This CDR3 has 16 amino acids. Germline CDR1 reads MNHEY; CDR2 reads SVGAGI. Trimming left V 2 bases short and J 8 bases short, with 19 bases between. Written as DNA, the CDR3 is TGTGCCAGCAGTTACCGATCGGACATCTACCCTGATGAGCAGTTCTTC. This codes for CASSYRSDIYPDEQFF.

This sequence joins TRBV19 and TRBJ2-5; 7 bases map to TRBD2. Trimming at V came to 5 bases and at J to 2 bases, leaving 2 bases not matched to a gene. Germline V lookup: CDR1 LNHDA, CDR2 SQIVND (reference sequence). This CDR3 region has 13 residues. Written as DNA, the CDR3 is TGTGCCAGTAGTTCGCGGGGGCAAGAGACCCAGTACTTC. This gives the protein CASSSRGQETQYF.

The chain recombines TRBV6-6 with TRBJ1-2, with 7 bases matching TRBD1. Germline V gene lookup returns CDR1 MNHNY and CDR2 SVGAGI (reference sequence). The CDR3 extends over 14 amino acids. Trimming removed 7 bases from V and 4 bases from J; junction bases left unmatched: 9. CDR3 loop: CASNRDSPLYGYTF. Here the CDR3 DNA reads TGTGCCAGCAACCGGGACAGCCCACTCTATGGCTACACCTTC.

This chain links TRBV2 with TRBJ2-1; D tentatively fits TRBD1 or TRBD2 (5 bases each). There are 15 residues in the CDR3. V was cut by 7 bases and J by 4 bases, with 17 bases left in between. Germline loops: CDR1 SNHLY, CDR2 FYNNEI. The DNA of the CDR3 is TGTGCCAGCACTCCAGGGACGGGAACTTACAATGAGCAGTTCTTC. It is translated as CASTPGTGTYNEQFF.

The rearrangement uses TRBV6-5 and TRBJ1-5, with 7 bases identical to TRBD1. This CDR3 is 13 amino acids long. Trimming cost V 6 bases and J 4 bases; bases outside gene matches: 3. Germline V CDR1 and CDR2: MNHEY, SVGAGI. The CDR3 spells CASSLQGNQPQHF. DNA for the CDR3: TGTGCCAGCAGCCTACAGGGGAATCAGCCCCAGCATTTT.